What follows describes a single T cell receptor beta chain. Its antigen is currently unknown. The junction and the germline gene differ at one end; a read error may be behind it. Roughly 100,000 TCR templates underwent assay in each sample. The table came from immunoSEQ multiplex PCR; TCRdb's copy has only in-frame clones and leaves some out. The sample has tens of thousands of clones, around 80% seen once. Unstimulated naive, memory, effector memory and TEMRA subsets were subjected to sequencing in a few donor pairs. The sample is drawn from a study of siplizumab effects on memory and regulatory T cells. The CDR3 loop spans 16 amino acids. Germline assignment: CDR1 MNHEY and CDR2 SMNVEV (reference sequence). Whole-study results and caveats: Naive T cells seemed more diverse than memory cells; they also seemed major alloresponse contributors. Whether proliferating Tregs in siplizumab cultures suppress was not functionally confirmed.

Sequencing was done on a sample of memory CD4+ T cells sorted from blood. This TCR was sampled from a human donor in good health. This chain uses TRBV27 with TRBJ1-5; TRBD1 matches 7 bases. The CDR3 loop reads CASSSGQTHSDQPQHF. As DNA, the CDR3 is TGTGCCAGCAGTTCGGGACAGACACATAGCGATCAGCCCCAGCATTTT.